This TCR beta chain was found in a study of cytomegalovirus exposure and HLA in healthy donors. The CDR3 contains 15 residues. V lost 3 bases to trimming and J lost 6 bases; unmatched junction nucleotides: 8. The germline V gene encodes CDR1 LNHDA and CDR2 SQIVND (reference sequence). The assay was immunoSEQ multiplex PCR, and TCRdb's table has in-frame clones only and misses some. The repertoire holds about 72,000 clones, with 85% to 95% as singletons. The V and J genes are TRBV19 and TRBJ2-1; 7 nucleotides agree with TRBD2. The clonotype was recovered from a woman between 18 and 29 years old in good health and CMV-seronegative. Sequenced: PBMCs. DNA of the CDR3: TGTGCCAGTAGTATGTGGGGGGGTCCCCTCAATGAGCAGTTCTTC. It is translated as CASSMWGGPLNEQFF.